The 11 T cell receptor beta chains below come from one sample, sequenced in a study of graft-versus-host responses after intestinal transplantation. Some clones are missing from TCRdb's copy, which holds only in-frame ones; the method was immunoSEQ multiplex PCR. The profile shows 80,000 to 100,000 clones, around nine tenths of them singletons. The antigens for these receptors are not known. The input for sequencing was unstimulated CD4+ T cells sorted from spleen or lymph node cells, taken before intestinal transplant. The receptors derive from a human donor who received an intestinal transplant.

CDR3 nucleotides: TGTGCCAGCAGCGGACTAGCGGGGGGATTTAATGAGCAGTTCTTC. Its protein is CASSGLAGGFNEQFF. The V call is TRBV2, the J call TRBJ2-1; 14 bases map to TRBD2. V lost 6 bases and J lost 7; bases outside the gene matches: 5. The CDR3 length is 15 residues. Looked up from germline, CDR1 is SNHLY and CDR2 is FYNNEI.

The chain joins TRBV7-2 to TRBJ2-2; 7 bases agree with TRBD1. The CDR3 totals 15 residues. After removal of 0 bases from V and 2 bases from J, the junction contained 0 bases not matched to a gene. Germline-derived CDR1 and CDR2 are SGHTA and FQGNSA. The chain's CDR3 is CASSLAGGNTGELFF. The CDR3 DNA follows: TGTGCCAGCAGCTTAGCAGGGGGCAACACCGGGGAGCTGTTTTTT.

This chain joins TRBV5-5 and TRBJ1-6; 7 bases map to TRBD1. Germline CDR1 SGHKS, CDR2 YYEKEE (reference sequence). Trimming took 4 bases from V and 6 from J; bases not matched to a gene: 4. CDR3 length: 14 residues. The CDR3 loop reads CASSQGQTNSPLHF. The CDR3 nucleotides are TGTGCCAGCAGCCAGGGACAGACTAATTCACCCCTCCACTTT.

J is TRBJ2-2 and V is TRBV29-1, with D tentatively TRBD2 (6 bases). The CDR3 contains 14 residues. Germline assignment: CDR1 SQVTM and CDR2 ANQGSEA. V shed 3 bases and J shed 6 bases, with 14 bases lying between them. The CDR3 nucleotides are TGCAGCGTTGATGGGGGGTATTACCCCGGGGAGCTGTTTTTT. It specifies CSVDGGYYPGELFF.

The genes are TRBV9 and TRBJ2-5; TRBD2 agrees at 8 bases. Germline V CDR1 and CDR2: SGDLS, YYNGEE. The CDR3 runs 15 residues. V gave up 2 bases and J gave up 4 bases; unmatched junction bases: 7. CDR3 bases: TGTGCCAGCAGCGTGGGTAGCGGGGACCTAGAGACCCAGTACTTC. This translates into CASSVGSGDLETQYF.

This clone has only a few counts. The V gene is TRBV6-1, the J gene TRBJ2-1; 11 bases agree with TRBD1. The CDR3 sequence is 14 residues long. Germline loops: CDR1 MNHNS, CDR2 SASEGT. Unmatched junction bases numbered 3, after V lost 7 bases and J lost 4 bases. CDR3 loop: CASTGTGGYNEQFF. The CDR3 nucleotides are TGTGCCAGCACAGGGACAGGGGGGTACAATGAGCAGTTCTTC.

The chain uses TRBV10-3 and TRBJ1-1; no firm D call. CDR3 length: 16 amino acids. Trimming took 6 bases from V and 4 from J, leaving 21 bases between them. CDR1 and CDR2 from the germline V gene are ENHRY and SYGVKD. The CDR3 region is CAIRSREEGVGTEAFF. The CDR3 bases are TGTGCCATCAGGTCCCGCGAGGAGGGCGTGGGCACTGAAGCTTTCTTT.

The rearrangement uses TRBV29-1 and TRBJ2-7; D may be TRBD2 (6 bases). The CDR3 runs 12 residues. From germline, CDR1 is SQVTM and CDR2 ANQGSEA. The V end was cut by 7 bases, the J end by 4 bases, with 14 bases between. This chain's CDR3 is CSGKSGRYEQYF. The CDR3 DNA reads TGCAGCGGGAAGTCGGGGAGGTACGAGCAGTACTTC.

The rearrangement joins TRBV5-4 to TRBJ2-7, with D possibly being TRBD2 (6 bases). Germline lookup yields CDR1 SGHNT and CDR2 YYREEE (reference sequence). There are 17 residues in the CDR3. Trimming cost V 2 bases and J 2 bases, with 20 bases left between them. CDR3 sequence: CASSLVMFASVTYEQYF. CDR3 nucleotides: TGTGCCAGCAGCTTAGTAATGTTTGCTAGCGTAACCTACGAGCAGTACTTC.

The chain is built from TRBV10-3 and TRBJ1-1; no clear D. Germline V lookup: CDR1 ENHRY, CDR2 SYGVKD. The CDR3 is 14 amino acids. Trimming removed 6 bases at V and 1 base at J, with 12 bases between. The CDR3 bases are TGTGCCATCAGGGGAGTCCAACCGAACACTGAAGCTTTCTTT. As protein: CAIRGVQPNTEAFF.

The chain couples TRBV11-1 to TRBJ2-1; D call uncertain. V shed 4 bases and J shed 3 bases, with 7 bases lying between them. Germline CDR1 SGHAT, CDR2 FQDESV (reference sequence). The CDR3 runs to 13 residues. CDR3 bases: TGTGCCAGCAGCTCATCTATCTACAATGAGCAGTTCTTC. This encodes CASSSSIYNEQFF.